These 5 T cell receptor beta chains originate from one sample sequenced in a study of somatic mutations in cytotoxic T cells in rheumatoid arthritis. TCRdb's table, derived via immunoSEQ multiplex PCR, lists solely in-frame clones and lacks some. This sample has about 25,000 clones, with about four fifths found just once. The sample consisted of CD8+ T cells sorted from blood. The receptors originated from a man between 50 and 59 years old in good health.

In its sample, this clone was seen a few times. The chain employs TRBV5-4 and TRBJ1-2; D call uncertain. Germline V lookup: CDR1 SGHNT, CDR2 YYREEE (reference sequence). Trimming took 0 bases from V and 8 from J, leaving 8 bases between them. The CDR3 consists of 12 residues. CDR3 loop: CASSLVGPGYTF. Here the CDR3 DNA reads TGTGCCAGCAGCTTGGTGGGTCCCGGCTACACCTTC.

The V and J genes are TRBV29-1 and TRBJ2-3, with 9 positions matching TRBD2. Germline lookup yields CDR1 SQVTM and CDR2 ANQGSEA. The CDR3 runs 14 residues. Trimming at V came to 4 bases and at J to 8 bases, leaving 10 bases not matched to a gene. CDR3 sequence: CSVARASGNRTQYF. The CDR3 coding sequence is TGCAGCGTTGCCCGGGCTAGCGGGAATCGTACGCAGTATTTT.

The J gene is TRBJ1-2, the V gene TRBV6-5, with D perhaps TRBD1 (5 bases). V lost 6 bases and J 8 bases, leaving 19 bases between the germline ends. This CDR3 is built from 14 residues. From germline, CDR1 is MNHEY and CDR2 SVGAGI. CDR3 nucleotide sequence: TGTGCCAGCAGGCTAAATGGGGACCCCCGGGGCTACACCTTC. Translation: CASRLNGDPRGYTF.

The V call is TRBV7-8, the J call TRBJ2-7; D perhaps matches TRBD2 (5 bases). V was clipped by 3 bases and J by 2 bases, with 11 bases between them. This CDR3 region has 14 residues. Germline CDR1 and CDR2: SGHVS and FQNEAQ. CDR3 in amino acids: CASSFGKRAYEQYF. CDR3 nucleotide sequence: TGTGCCAGCAGCTTCGGGAAGCGAGCCTACGAGCAGTACTTC. Full variable domain (missing parts from reference TRBV7-8 and TRBJ2-7): GAGVSQSPRYKVAKRGQDVALRCDPISGHVSLFWYQQALGQGPEFLTYFQNEAQLDKSGLPSDRFFAERPEGSVSTLKIQRTQQEDSAVYLCASSFGKRAYEQYFGPGTRLTVT.

CDR3: CASSSFSPSGGPDTQYF. In nucleotides, the CDR3 is TGTGCCAGCAGCTCCTTCTCTCCTAGCGGGGGCCCGGATACGCAGTATTTT. This sequence joins TRBV5-6 and TRBJ2-3; 10 nucleotides match TRBD2. The CDR3 runs 17 residues. V dropped 3 bases and J dropped 6; count of bases not matched to a gene: 13. In germline, CDR1 is SGHDT, CDR2 YYEEEE.